The entry below gives a single T cell receptor (beta chain) sequence along with its context. Its antigen is unidentified. The protocol was immunoSEQ multiplex PCR, while the TCRdb copy is restricted to in-frame clones and leaves out a portion. The sample records about 220,000 clones, over 80% being singletons. The sample originates from a study of cytomegalovirus exposure and HLA in healthy donors. Study-wide results and limits: The authors enumerated around 150 TCR beta chains as linked to cytomegalovirus.

CDR1 is MGHRA and CDR2 is YSYEKL in the germline V gene. This CDR3 has 13 residues. V lost 5 bases, J lost 4 bases, and 12 bases lay in between. This TCR derives from a woman in her late teens or twenties in good health and CMV-seronegative. This chain joins TRBV4-1 and TRBJ2-7; D is perhaps TRBD1 (7 bases). The sample comprised PBMCs. CDR3 nucleotides: TGCGCCAGCAGCGCCCAGGGGGGATACGAGCAGTACTTC. It translates to CASSAQGGYEQYF.